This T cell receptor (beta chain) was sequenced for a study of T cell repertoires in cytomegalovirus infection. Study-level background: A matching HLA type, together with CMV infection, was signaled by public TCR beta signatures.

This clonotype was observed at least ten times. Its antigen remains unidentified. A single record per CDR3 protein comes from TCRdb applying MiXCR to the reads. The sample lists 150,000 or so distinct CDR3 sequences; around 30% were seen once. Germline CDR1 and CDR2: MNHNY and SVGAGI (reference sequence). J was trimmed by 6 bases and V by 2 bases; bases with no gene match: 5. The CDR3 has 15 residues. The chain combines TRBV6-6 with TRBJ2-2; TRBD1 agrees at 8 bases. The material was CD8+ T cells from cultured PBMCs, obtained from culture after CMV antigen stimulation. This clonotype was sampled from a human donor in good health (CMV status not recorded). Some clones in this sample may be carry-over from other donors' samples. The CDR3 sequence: CASSYDRGTSGELFF. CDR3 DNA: TGTGCCAGCAGTTACGACAGGGGTACCTCCGGGGAGCTGTTTTTT.